This is a list of T cell receptor beta chains from one sample in a study of early T cells in non-severe SARS-CoV-2 infection. Each CDR3 protein is one row after TCRdb ran MiXCR on the 5' RACE reads. Among about 58,000 distinct CDR3 sequences, 6.5% to 8.5% were seen once, and the ten largest hold around 3.4%. Sequencing was done on a sample of whole blood. The receptors shown here come from an adult who was a healthcare worker with PCR-confirmed SARS-CoV-2 infection or an uninfected control (not recorded which). CDR3s include the opening cysteine and the closing phenylalanine or tryptophan. Each record gives: D gene, clone size, V gene, J gene, CDR3 protein, CDR3 DNA. D genes are given only for firm matches. Not all rows give a size; the values are once, few, many and, for expanded clones, a class.

>TRBD2|-|TRBV2|TRBJ2-5
CASREDLAGQETQYF
TGTGCCAGCAGAGAGGACCTAGCGGGACAAGAGACCCAGTACTTC
>TRBD2|-|TRBV18|TRBJ2-3
CASSPPPRREGDTQYF
TGTGCCAGCTCACCACCACCCCGAAGGGAGGGAGATACGCAGTATTTT
>-|-|TRBV30|TRBJ1-1
CALQSGVAYTEAFF
TGTGCCCTGCAGTCGGGGGTTGCGTACACTGAAGCTTTCTTT
>-|few|TRBV6-1|TRBJ2-7
CASSEALSGSLDEQYF
TGTGCCAGCAGTGAAGCGCTTTCCGGGTCGCTCGACGAGCAGTACTTC
>TRBD1|few|TRBV29-1|TRBJ1-2
CSVNQGASYGYTF
TGCAGCGTTAACCAGGGGGCTAGCTATGGCTACACCTTC
>TRBD1|-|TRBV6-6|TRBJ2-1
CASSYSIENRGAGNEQFF
TGTGCCAGCAGTTACTCAATCGAGAACAGGGGGGCGGGCAATGAGCAGTTCTTC
>TRBD1|-|TRBV20-1|TRBJ2-7
CSASKGTAGGEQYF
TGCAGTGCTAGTAAAGGGACAGCCGGTGGCGAGCAGTACTTC
>TRBD2|-|TRBV5-1|TRBJ2-5
CASSLLLAGGQETQYF
TGCGCCAGCAGCTTGTTGCTAGCGGGAGGCCAAGAGACCCAGTACTTC
>-|few|TRBV18|TRBJ2-3
CASSPPVSTDTQYF
TGTGCCAGCTCACCACCGGTGTCCACAGATACGCAGTATTTT
>TRBD1|few|TRBV5-1|TRBJ1-1
CASSREGQGDTEAFF
TGCGCCAGCAGCCGAGAGGGACAGGGAGATACTGAAGCTTTCTTT
>TRBD2|many|TRBV30|TRBJ2-3
CAWSQLSGRGTQYF
TGTGCCTGGAGTCAGCTTAGCGGGAGGGGTACGCAGTATTTT
>-|-|TRBV7-8|TRBJ1-3
CASSLDRTRSGNTIYF
TGTGCCAGCAGCTTAGACAGGACCCGCTCTGGAAACACCATATATTTT
>TRBD1|few|TRBV12-3/TRBV12-4|TRBJ2-7
CASSPGDREQYF
TGTGCCAGCAGTCCCGGGGACAGGGAGCAGTACTTC
>-|-|TRBV30|TRBJ1-1
CAWSTGGGTEAFF
TGTGCCTGGAGTACGGGCGGCGGCACTGAAGCTTTCTTT
>-|few|TRBV29-1|TRBJ1-2
CSVEGKQFYGYTF
TGCAGCGTTGAAGGCAAGCAGTTCTATGGCTACACCTTC
>-|many|TRBV6-5|TRBJ1-1
CASSEQGLNTEAFF
TGTGCCAGCAGTGAACAGGGTTTGAACACTGAAGCTTTCTTT
>-|few|TRBV5-4|TRBJ2-1
CASSLETTYNEQFF
TGTGCCAGCAGCCTAGAAACTACCTACAATGAGCAGTTCTTC
>-|-|TRBV24-1|TRBJ1-1
CATQSTRGGTEAFF
TGTGCCACCCAATCGACAAGGGGTGGCACTGAAGCTTTCTTT
>TRBD1|-|TRBV5-4|TRBJ1-6
CASSSGQGINSPLHF
TGTGCCAGCAGCTCGGGACAGGGCATTAATTCACCCCTCCACTTT
>TRBD2|few|TRBV20-1|TRBJ2-1
CSAGLAGSLGSCNEQFF
TGCAGTGCCGGACTAGCGGGATCTTTGGGATCCTGCAATGAGCAGTTCTTC
>-|-|TRBV5-1|TRBJ2-1
CASSLGQLDNEQFF
TGCGCCAGCAGCTTGGGACAGCTTGACAATGAGCAGTTCTTC
>-|many|TRBV6-6|TRBJ2-3
CASSGDGVTDTQYF
TGTGCCAGCAGCGGGGACGGAGTAACAGATACGCAGTATTTT
>TRBD2|-|TRBV15|TRBJ2-5
CATSSSSGLAMETQYF
TGTGCCACCAGCAGCTCTTCGGGACTAGCGATGGAGACCCAGTACTTC
>-|-|TRBV29-1|TRBJ1-1
CSAAAGNTEAFF
TGCAGCGCCGCTGCCGGAAACACTGAAGCTTTCTTT
>TRBD2|-|TRBV6-5|TRBJ2-5
CASMRLAGETQYF
TGTGCCAGCATGCGACTAGCGGGAGAGACCCAGTACTTC
>TRBD1|-|TRBV7-2|TRBJ1-2
CASSLARTGFGYTF
TGTGCCAGCAGCTTAGCCCGGACAGGGTTCGGCTACACCTTC
>-|-|TRBV5-6|TRBJ2-5
CASSAGTSWGETQYF
TGTGCCAGCAGCGCCGGGACTTCCTGGGGAGAGACCCAGTACTTC
>-|few|TRBV5-5|TRBJ2-5
CASSFPGTTGETQYF
TGTGCCAGCAGCTTTCCCGGGACAACGGGAGAGACCCAGTACTTC
>-|many|TRBV5-1|TRBJ1-4
CASSSSFGATNEKLFF
TGCGCCAGCAGCTCCTCCTTCGGTGCAACTAATGAAAAACTGTTTTTT
>-|-|TRBV5-1|TRBJ2-7
CASSDPGQIYEQYF
TGCGCCAGTTCTGACCCCGGACAGATCTACGAGCAGTACTTC
>TRBD2|few|TRBV6-5|TRBJ2-1
CASSYSSGRAHEQFF
TGTGCCAGCAGTTACAGTAGCGGGAGGGCCCATGAGCAGTTCTTC
>TRBD2|-|TRBV28|TRBJ2-1
CASSLAGDSYNEQFF
TGTGCCAGCAGTTTAGCGGGAGACTCCTACAATGAGCAGTTCTTC
>-|many|TRBV18|TRBJ2-1
CASSGLLYYNEQFF
TGTGCCAGCTCAGGGCTCTTATACTACAATGAGCAGTTCTTC
>TRBD1|many|TRBV20-1|TRBJ2-5
CSAHMYGQGQGETQYF
TGCAGTGCCCATATGTATGGACAGGGCCAAGGGGAGACCCAGTACTTC
>-|-|TRBV6-2/TRBV6-3|TRBJ2-7
CASGPRLGSYEQYF
TGTGCCAGCGGTCCCAGGCTAGGATCCTACGAGCAGTACTTC
>TRBD1|many|TRBV20-1|TRBJ1-5
CSAPRQGDRQPQHF
TGCAGTGCTCCTCGGCAGGGGGATCGTCAGCCCCAGCATTTT
>-|many|TRBV6-1|TRBJ1-2
CASSEGAARRYTF
TGTGCCAGCAGTGAAGGGGCTGCTAGACGCTACACCTTC